Listed below are T cell receptor beta chains from one sample, sequenced in a study of blood T cell repertoires in COVID-19. Assay: immunoSEQ multiplex PCR; the TCRdb copy retains only in-frame clones and omits some. This sample has fewer than 350,000 clones, with about 85% found just once. Sample: PBMCs or T cells enriched from blood (not recorded which). The receptors shown here come from a woman in her twenties or thirties who had been exposed to COVID-19. CDR3s include the opening cysteine and the closing phenylalanine or tryptophan. The D gene is left open where the match is weak. Only some rows state a clone size, as once, few, many or a class for expanded clones.

D: TRBD1
size: -
J: TRBJ2-2
V: TRBV7-9
DNA: TGTGCCAGCAGCTCCCCATCAACAGGGGGCACCGGGGAGCTGTTTTTT
CDR3: CASSSPSTGGTGELFF

D: -
size: -
J: TRBJ2-5
V: TRBV7-2
DNA: TGTGCCAGCAGACAAAGCGGACTGGAGGGGGCGTCCCAGTACTTC
CDR3: CASRQSGLEGASQYF

D: TRBD1
size: few
J: TRBJ1-1
V: TRBV28
DNA: TGTGCCAGCAGTTTGGTAGGGGGCAGGACTGAAGCTTTCTTT
CDR3: CASSLVGGRTEAFF

D: TRBD1
size: -
J: TRBJ2-1
V: TRBV6-2/TRBV6-3
DNA: TGTGCCAGCAGTGACGGGACAGGGGGCGGGAATGAGCAGTTCTTC
CDR3: CASSDGTGGGNEQFF

D: -
size: many
J: TRBJ2-2
V: TRBV4-3
DNA: TGCGCCAGCAGCCAAGGCCGGGTCACCGGGGAGCTGTTTTTT
CDR3: CASSQGRVTGELFF

D: -
size: -
J: TRBJ2-7
V: TRBV7-9
DNA: TGTGCCAGCAGCCGCGGGACCCTCGAGCAGTACTTC
CDR3: CASSRGTLEQYF

D: TRBD1
size: -
J: TRBJ1-1
V: TRBV27
DNA: TGTGCCAGCAGGACAGGGGGGAACACTGAAGCTTTCTTT
CDR3: CASRTGGNTEAFF

D: TRBD2
size: -
J: TRBJ2-7
V: TRBV7-2
DNA: TGTGCCAGCAGCTTAGCCTCGTCTAGCGGGGGATCCTACGAGCAGTACTTC
CDR3: CASSLASSSGGSYEQYF

D: -
size: -
J: TRBJ2-7
V: TRBV5-1
DNA: TGCGCCAGCAGCTGGACCTCGGGGAACTCCGAGCAGTACTTC
CDR3: CASSWTSGNSEQYF

D: -
size: few
J: TRBJ2-6
V: TRBV2
DNA: TGTGCCAGCAGTGAACAGACAGCCTCTGGGGCCAACGTCCTGACTTTC
CDR3: CASSEQTASGANVLTF

D: -
size: -
J: TRBJ2-1
V: TRBV7-2
DNA: TGTGCCAGCAGCTTAGGTGGAGGGGTTAATGAGCAGTTCTTC
CDR3: CASSLGGGVNEQFF

D: -
size: -
J: TRBJ2-1
V: TRBV14
DNA: TGTGCCAGTCGAGCGGCCGCAGAGCAGTTCTTC
CDR3: CASRAAAEQFF

D: -
size: -
J: TRBJ2-3
V: TRBV6-4
DNA: TGTGCCAGCTGTGGCGGGAGCACAGATACGCAGTATTTT
CDR3: CASCGGSTDTQYF

D: -
size: -
J: TRBJ1-5
V: TRBV19
DNA: TGTGCCAGTAGTATAGATGGGCAGCCAGGGCCCCAGCATTTT
CDR3: CASSIDGQPGPQHF

D: -
size: -
J: TRBJ2-1
V: TRBV5-4
DNA: TGTGCCAGCGCTAACGGGTTACGCAATGAGCAGTTCTTC
CDR3: CASANGLRNEQFF

D: TRBD2
size: -
J: TRBJ2-1
V: TRBV7-9
DNA: TGTGCCAGCAGCTTAACCGCGGGAGGGCCCTATGAGCAGTTCTTC
CDR3: CASSLTAGGPYEQFF

D: TRBD1
size: -
J: TRBJ2-1
V: TRBV2
DNA: TGTGCCAGCAGACCCGACAGGGCCAATGAGCAGTTCTTC
CDR3: CASRPDRANEQFF

D: TRBD2
size: -
J: TRBJ2-1
V: TRBV6-1
DNA: TGTGCCAGCAGTGAAGAGGCGCAAGCGGGAGGGAGGAACAATGAGCAGTTCTTC
CDR3: CASSEEAQAGGRNNEQFF

D: -
size: -
J: TRBJ1-4
V: TRBV4-3
DNA: TGCGCCAGCAGCCAAGAGTTAGGGGCCAGTAATGAAAAACTGTTTTTT
CDR3: CASSQELGASNEKLFF

D: -
size: -
J: TRBJ2-3
V: TRBV6-5
DNA: TGTGCCAGCAGGAGGATACGTTTAGATACGCAGTATTTT
CDR3: CASRRIRLDTQYF

D: TRBD1
size: -
J: TRBJ1-1
V: TRBV30
DNA: TGTGCCTCCTATGCGGACAGGGGGGGGTCTGAAGCTTTCTTT
CDR3: CASYADRGGSEAFF

D: -
size: -
J: TRBJ2-2
V: TRBV21-1
DNA: TGTGCCAGCAGACAGGGGGCGAACACCGGGGAGCTGTTTTTT
CDR3: CASRQGANTGELFF

D: TRBD1
size: -
J: TRBJ2-1
V: TRBV24-1
DNA: TGTGCCACCAGTGATGGGACAGGGTCTCCCTACAATGAGCAGTTCTTC
CDR3: CATSDGTGSPYNEQFF

D: -
size: once
J: TRBJ1-5
V: TRBV28
DNA: TGTGCCAGCAGCCTCGGGATTAGCAATCAGCCCCAGCATTTT
CDR3: CASSLGISNQPQHF

D: TRBD1
size: -
J: TRBJ1-3
V: TRBV9
DNA: TGTGCCAGCAGCTGGACAGGGAGTGGAAACACCATATATTTT
CDR3: CASSWTGSGNTIYF

D: TRBD1
size: -
J: TRBJ1-4
V: TRBV25-1
DNA: TGTGCCAGCAGTGACCGGACAGGGCCTAATGAAAAACTGTTTTTT
CDR3: CASSDRTGPNEKLFF

D: TRBD1
size: -
J: TRBJ1-5
V: TRBV27
DNA: TGTGCCAGCAGTACGGACAGGGGGCACTATAGCAATCAGCCCCAGCATTTT
CDR3: CASSTDRGHYSNQPQHF

D: -
size: -
J: TRBJ1-2
V: TRBV7-2
DNA: TGTGCCAGCAGCTCTTCAGCGGGGGCCGGCTACACCTTC
CDR3: CASSSSAGAGYTF

D: -
size: -
J: TRBJ1-2
V: TRBV25-1
DNA: TGTGCCAGCACTGACAGGAACTATGGCTACACCTTC
CDR3: CASTDRNYGYTF

D: -
size: -
J: TRBJ1-1
V: TRBV11-1
DNA: TGTGCCAGCAGCCGCGACCGGAGCACTGAAGCTTTCTTT
CDR3: CASSRDRSTEAFF

D: -
size: -
J: TRBJ2-1
V: TRBV28
DNA: TGTGCCAGCAGTTTAATGTCGGGCGTCGACCGGGGGAATGAGCAGTTCTTC
CDR3: CASSLMSGVDRGNEQFF

D: -
size: -
J: TRBJ1-2
V: TRBV6-2/TRBV6-3
DNA: TGTGCCAGCAGTTCCCTGGGAGGCTTTGGTGGCTACACCTTC
CDR3: CASSSLGGFGGYTF

D: -
size: -
J: TRBJ2-5
V: TRBV7-2
DNA: TGTGCCAGCAGCATGGGGACACTACAAGAGACCCAGTACTTC
CDR3: CASSMGTLQETQYF

D: -
size: -
J: TRBJ2-7
V: TRBV12-3/TRBV12-4
DNA: TGTGCCAGCAGTTTAACACGGGAAGGGGAGCAGTACTTC
CDR3: CASSLTREGEQYF

D: TRBD1
size: many
J: TRBJ2-2
V: TRBV24-1
DNA: TGTGCCACCAGTAGGACAGGAAGGAACACCGGGGAGCTGTTTTTT
CDR3: CATSRTGRNTGELFF

D: -
size: few
J: TRBJ2-1
V: TRBV28
DNA: TGTGCCAGCAGTTTCCGTGAGCAGTTCTTC
CDR3: CASSFREQFF

D: -
size: few
J: TRBJ2-3
V: TRBV4-2
DNA: TGTGCCAGCAGCCTGCCAGGGGCAGATACGCAGTATTTT
CDR3: CASSLPGADTQYF

D: TRBD2
size: -
J: TRBJ2-1
V: TRBV6-2/TRBV6-3
DNA: TGTGCCAGCAGTGCCGGGGGGGCCGGCTACAATGAGCAGTTCTTC
CDR3: CASSAGGAGYNEQFF

D: -
size: -
J: TRBJ2-1
V: TRBV7-2
DNA: TGTGCCAGCAGCTTAGCTCCAAACGGGGGGCCATTGCAGTTCTTC
CDR3: CASSLAPNGGPLQFF

D: TRBD2
size: -
J: TRBJ2-1
V: TRBV18
DNA: TGTGCCAGCTCCCCTTCTAGCGGAAACTACAATGAGCAGTTCTTC
CDR3: CASSPSSGNYNEQFF